The 31 T cell receptor beta chains given below trace back to one sample, sequenced in a study of blood T cell repertoires in COVID-19. Repertoires were generated with immunoSEQ multiplex PCR, while TCRdb's copy carries only in-frame clones and drops some. Of some 66,000 clones listed, more than 70% are singletons. The sequencing input was peripheral blood. All receptors come from a man aged 50 or older with active COVID-19.

This chain links TRBV5-1 with TRBJ2-3; 9 nucleotides match TRBD1. Losses at the gene ends were 4 bases for V and 3 bases for J; bases not matched to a gene: 9. The CDR3 has 16 residues. Germline loops: CDR1 SGHRS, CDR2 YFSETQ. CDR3 amino acids: CASSVAGDRATDTQYF. The CDR3 DNA reads TGCGCCAGCAGCGTGGCAGGGGACAGGGCGACAGATACGCAGTATTTT.

This clone was seen just once. The V and J genes are TRBV19 and TRBJ1-6, with unresolved D. V was pared by 1 base and J by 0 bases, with 10 bases between. Germline V gene lookup returns CDR1 LNHDA and CDR2 SQIVND (reference sequence). The CDR3 runs 17 residues. The CDR3 bases are TGTGCCAGTAGTATAGGTCGTCGGGGCTCCTATAATTCACCCCTCCACTTT. This translates into CASSIGRRGSYNSPLHF.

The V call is TRBV15, the J call TRBJ2-2; perhaps TRBD2 as D (6 bases). V lost 8 bases, J lost 6 bases, and 16 bases lay in between. This CDR3 spans 14 amino acids. The germline CDR1 and CDR2 sequences are LNHNV and YYDKDF (reference sequence). The CDR3 nucleotides are TGTGCCACCGCGAAGGGTTCTAGCGCCGGGGAGCTGTTTTTT. Its protein is CATAKGSSAGELFF.

This clone was detected only a few times. This chain links TRBV5-6 with TRBJ1-6; D is unclear. Trimming left V 4 bases short and J 0 bases short, with 11 bases between. The CDR3 length is 16 residues. Per germline, CDR1 SGHDT and CDR2 YYEEEE. CDR3 nucleotides: TGTGCCAGCAGCCGGTTAGGGAGCTCCTATAATTCACCCCTCCACTTT. This encodes CASSRLGSSYNSPLHF.

J is TRBJ2-7 and V is TRBV5-5; the match to TRBD1 covers 7 bases. CDR1 SGHKS and CDR2 YYEKEE come from the germline V gene (reference sequence). The CDR3 extends over 14 amino acids. V gave up 0 bases and J gave up 1 base; unmatched junction bases: 1. The CDR3 reads CASSLGRGSYEQYF. CDR3 coding DNA: TGTGCCAGCAGCTTGGGCAGGGGGTCCTACGAGCAGTACTTC.

The chain couples TRBV2 to TRBJ1-1, with a weak D call TRBD1 (6 bases). This CDR3 has 15 amino acids. Germline V gene sequence: CDR1 SNHLY, CDR2 FYNNEI. Trimming removed 6 bases from V and 3 bases from J, with 17 bases in between. CDR3 sequence: CASRGADIGYTEAFF. The CDR3 DNA reads as TGTGCCAGCAGGGGGGCGGACATCGGGTACACTGAAGCTTTCTTT.

The chain recombines TRBV5-1 with TRBJ2-2, with 14 bases identical to TRBD2. Trimming cost V 3 bases and J 5 bases; bases outside gene matches: 6. Germline V gene lookup returns CDR1 SGHRS and CDR2 YFSETQ. This CDR3 has 17 amino acids. The CDR3 reads CASSSGLAGVGTGELFF. The CDR3 DNA sequence: TGCGCCAGCAGCTCGGGACTAGCGGGAGTAGGGACCGGGGAGCTGTTTTTT. The full variable domain, rest sourced from reference TRBV5-1 and TRBJ2-2, is KAGVTQTPRYLIKTRGQQVTLSCSPISGHRSVSWYQQTPGQGLQFLFEYFSETQRNKGNFPGRFSGRQFSNSRSEMNVSTLELGDSALYLCASSSGLAGVGTGELFFGEGSRLTVL.

The chain recombines TRBV19 with TRBJ1-2; 8 bases match TRBD1. Germline V lookup: CDR1 LNHDA, CDR2 SQIVND (reference sequence). The CDR3 runs 14 residues. The V gene end was trimmed by 7 bases and the J gene end by 6 bases; junction bases not matched to a gene: 10. In nucleotides, the CDR3 is TGTGCCAGTAAATTTGACAGGGGATCGGATGGCTACACCTTC. This translates into CASKFDRGSDGYTF.

The genes are TRBV5-4 and TRBJ1-3; TRBD1 matches at 7 bases. The CDR3 runs 16 residues. The germline CDR1 and CDR2 sequences are SGHNT and YYREEE (reference sequence). The V segment lost 4 bases and the J segment 0 bases; nucleotides outside the gene matches: 7. The CDR3 nucleotides are TGTGCCAGCAGCGCGGGACAGCCACGCTCTGGAAACACCATATATTTT. Translation: CASSAGQPRSGNTIYF.

The chain couples TRBV6-6 to TRBJ1-3; D is uncertain. The length of the CDR3 is 14 residues. V dropped 8 bases and J dropped 4 bases, with 15 bases sitting between them. Per the germline V gene, CDR1 is MNHNY and CDR2 is SVGAGI (reference sequence). DNA for the CDR3: TGTGCCAGCGGACCGGGATCCTCGGGAAACACCATATATTTT. Its translation: CASGPGSSGNTIYF.

The chain combines TRBV19 with TRBJ2-4; D is perhaps TRBD2 (6 bases). Germline V gene lookup returns CDR1 LNHDA and CDR2 SQIVND (reference sequence). V was trimmed by 10 bases and J by 2 bases, leaving 15 bases between them. The CDR3 runs 14 residues. DNA of the CDR3: TGTGCCACCGGGGGAGGAGCGACCAAAAACATTCAGTACTTC. Protein: CATGGGATKNIQYF.

The chain is built from TRBV5-1 and TRBJ2-2, with TRBD1 matching over 9 bases. V lost 4 bases, J lost 5 bases, and 3 bases stayed unmatched. CDR3 length: 14 residues. Germline assignment: CDR1 SGHRS and CDR2 YFSETQ. The CDR3 spells CASSGGQGTGELFF. For the CDR3, the DNA is TGCGCCAGCAGCGGGGGACAGGGAACCGGGGAGCTGTTTTTT. Full variable domain (outside the CDR3, taken from reference TRBV5-1 and TRBJ2-2): KAGVTQTPRYLIKTRGQQVTLSCSPISGHRSVSWYQQTPGQGLQFLFEYFSETQRNKGNFPGRFSGRQFSNSRSEMNVSTLELGDSALYLCASSGGQGTGELFFGEGSRLTVL.

The genes are TRBV18 and TRBJ1-1; 9 positions match TRBD1. CDR1 is KGHSH, CDR2 LQKENI, per germline. The CDR3 spans 15 residues. V lost 5 bases to trimming and J lost 3 bases; unmatched junction nucleotides: 7. The CDR3 DNA follows: TGTGCCAGCTCAGCTGACAGGGGGAGGGACACTGAAGCTTTCTTT. Translating it yields CASSADRGRDTEAFF.

The CDR3 is CASTGGGSTDTQYF. The CDR3 coding sequence is TGTGCCAGCACCGGGGGGGGCAGCACAGATACGCAGTATTTT. The V and J genes are TRBV7-9 and TRBJ2-3; 8 bases match TRBD2. The CDR3 is made up of 14 amino acids. J gave up 0 bases and V 7 bases, and 3 bases lay outside the gene matches. Germline lookup yields CDR1 SEHNR and CDR2 FQNEAQ (reference sequence).

This clone showed up just a few times. The CDR3 bases are TGTGCCAGCAGACCCAGACAGGGGCTCACCTACGAGCAGTACTTC. Protein: CASRPRQGLTYEQYF. The rearrangement links TRBV6-5 to TRBJ2-7, with TRBD1 matching 8 bases. This CDR3 region has 15 residues. V was pared by 6 bases and J by 2 bases, with 9 bases of the junction left unmatched. Per the germline V gene, CDR1 is MNHEY and CDR2 is SVGAGI.

This chain links TRBV6-5 with TRBJ2-5, with 9 bases matching TRBD1. Germline trimming cut 4 bases from V and 5 bases from J; bases unmatched to any gene: 5. The germline gives CDR1 MNHEY, CDR2 SVGAGI. The CDR3 extends over 14 amino acids. The CDR3 region is CASSSTGGGETQYF. The CDR3 nucleotides read TGTGCCAGCAGTTCTACAGGGGGCGGGGAGACCCAGTACTTC.

J is TRBJ1-1 and V is TRBV29-1, with TRBD1 identical over 7 bases. The CDR3 has 14 residues. The V segment lost 7 bases and the J segment 3 bases; nucleotides outside the gene matches: 11. The V gene's germline CDR1 is SQVTM and CDR2 ANQGSEA. CDR3 amino acids: CSGEQGVGYTEAFF. The DNA for the CDR3 is TGCAGCGGTGAGCAGGGGGTGGGCTACACTGAAGCTTTCTTT.

This clone was seen a single time. CDR3 region: CATSDLGTSGRSTDTQYF. As DNA, the CDR3 is TGTGCCACCAGTGACCTCGGGACTAGCGGGAGGTCCACAGATACGCAGTATTTT. The V gene is TRBV24-1, the J gene TRBJ2-3; 15 positions match TRBD2. CDR1 KGHDR and CDR2 SFDVKD come from the germline V gene. V lost 4 bases, J lost 2 bases, and 6 bases stayed unmatched. The CDR3 totals 18 residues.

The chain couples TRBV10-2 to TRBJ1-6; D remains ambiguous. From germline, CDR1 is WSHSY and CDR2 SAAADI. The V gene lost 6 bases and the J gene lost 6 bases, with 9 bases spanning the gap. The CDR3 totals 13 residues. CDR3 DNA sequence: TGCGCCAGCAGGTTTCAAGCTAATTCACCCCTCCACTTT. Its protein is CASRFQANSPLHF.

This clone was counted a single time. J is TRBJ2-3 and V is TRBV24-1, with D maybe TRBD2 (5 bases). V was clipped by 4 bases and J by 2 bases, with 12 bases between them. CDR3 size: 15 residues. Germline V lookup: CDR1 KGHDR, CDR2 SFDVKD. The CDR3 loop is CATSDRAEPTDTQYF. Here the CDR3 DNA reads TGTGCCACCAGTGACCGAGCGGAGCCCACAGATACGCAGTATTTT.

The V and J genes are TRBV4-1 and TRBJ1-1; possible D gene TRBD1, 5 bases. The CDR3 consists of 14 residues. V lost 0 bases, J lost 5 bases, and 10 bases lay in between. In germline, CDR1 is MGHRA, CDR2 YSYEKL. In DNA, the CDR3 is TGCGCCAGCAGCCAAGATCTTGGGGGGACTGAAGCTTTCTTT. It specifies CASSQDLGGTEAFF.

This clone was recorded only once. The rearrangement joins TRBV10-3 to TRBJ2-6; 10 bases align to TRBD2. This CDR3 has 18 residues. The V gene end was trimmed by 2 bases and the J gene end by 0 bases; junction bases not matched to a gene: 4. The germline CDR1 and CDR2 sequences are ENHRY and SYGVKD. The CDR3 loop reads CAISEGLAGVSGANVLTF. CDR3 DNA sequence: TGTGCCATCAGTGAGGGGCTAGCGGGGGTCTCTGGGGCCAACGTCCTGACTTTC.

The chain couples TRBV13 to TRBJ1-1, with a weak D call TRBD1 (6 bases). The V gene lost 1 base and the J gene lost 6 bases, with 15 bases spanning the gap. Germline CDR1 is PRHDT and CDR2 is FYEKMQ (reference sequence). This CDR3 region has 15 residues. The chain's CDR3 is CASSLVGGASPEAFF. CDR3 nucleotide sequence: TGTGCCAGCAGCTTAGTTGGGGGGGCGTCGCCTGAAGCTTTCTTT.

V and J are TRBV19 and TRBJ2-1; TRBD2 agrees at 12 bases. Trimming cost V 4 bases and J 8 bases; bases outside gene matches: 9. CDR1 and CDR2 (germline): LNHDA, SQIVND (reference sequence). This CDR3 is 16 amino acids long. CDR3 bases: TGTGCCAGTAGTACCCGTAGACTAGCGGGAGACTATGAGCAGTTCTTC. Protein product: CASSTRRLAGDYEQFF. Full variable domain (outside the CDR3, taken from reference TRBV19 and TRBJ2-1): DGGITQSPKYLFRKEGQNVTLSCEQNLNHDAMYWYRQDPGQGLRLIYYSQIVNDFQKGDIAEGYSVSREKKESFPLTVTSAQKNPTAFYLCASSTRRLAGDYEQFFGPGTRLTVL.

The chain links TRBV28 to TRBJ1-5; D might be TRBD1 (6 bases). Trimming pared 3 bases from V and 1 base from J, leaving 7 bases between. Per germline, CDR1 MDHEN and CDR2 SYDVKM. The CDR3 covers 14 residues. CDR3 DNA: TGTGCCAGCAGTTTCCAGGGGAGCAATCAGCCCCAGCATTTT. Amino acid sequence: CASSFQGSNQPQHF.

The chain recombines TRBV10-1 with TRBJ2-1; D might be TRBD1 (6 bases). The V and J ends lost 2 bases and 9 bases respectively, with 14 bases between them. Germline V CDR1 and CDR2: WNHNN, SYGVQD (reference sequence). This CDR3 contains 14 residues. As DNA, the CDR3 is TGCGCCAGCAGTGAGGCCCAGGGGTTCGGTGAGCAGTTCTTC. Translating gives CASSEAQGFGEQFF.

This sequence joins TRBV11-2 and TRBJ2-7, with D tentatively TRBD1 (6 bases). The germline V gene encodes CDR1 SGHAT and CDR2 FQNNGV. This CDR3 region has 17 residues. The V and J ends lost 0 bases and 1 base respectively, with 16 bases between them. Here the CDR3 DNA reads TGTGCCAGCAGCTTAGATTCGAAGGCAGGGGCGTCCTACGAGCAGTACTTC. Its translation: CASSLDSKAGASYEQYF.

CDR3 nucleotide sequence: TGTGCCAGCAGCCAAGGTATTGCGGGGGAGTACAATGAGCAGTTCTTC. Translating gives CASSQGIAGEYNEQFF. This rearrangement joins TRBV3-1 (or the pseudogene TRBV3-2) to TRBJ2-1; TRBD2 aligns across 7 bases. V shed 1 base and J 4 bases; nucleotides not matched to a gene: 7. CDR3 length: 16 amino acids. Germline CDR1 reads LGHDT; CDR2 reads YNNKEL (reference sequence).

This clone was detected only a few times. This chain links TRBV11-2 with TRBJ1-5; a weak D match, TRBD1 (5 bases). With 1 base removed from V and 0 bases from J, the gap between germline ends came to 10 bases. Germline CDR1 SGHAT, CDR2 FQNNGV. This CDR3 is 16 amino acids long. The CDR3 loop is CASSLGQGNSNQPQHF. The CDR3 region has the DNA TGTGCCAGCAGCTTAGGGCAGGGTAATAGCAATCAGCCCCAGCATTTT.

The chain joins TRBV3-1 (or the pseudogene TRBV3-2) to TRBJ2-2; 9 bases line up with TRBD2. Germline CDR1 and CDR2: LGHDT and YNNKEL (reference sequence). The V and J ends lost 1 base and 8 bases, in that order; junction bases with no gene match: 5. This CDR3 spans 15 amino acids. CDR3 in amino acids: CASSQAGLAGGELFF. The CDR3 bases are TGTGCCAGCAGCCAAGCGGGACTAGCCGGAGGGGAGCTGTTTTTT.

The genes are TRBV18 and TRBJ1-1; no clear D gene. V gave up 4 bases and J gave up 1 base, with 10 bases separating them. The CDR3 runs 14 residues. CDR1 KGHSH and CDR2 LQKENI come from the germline V gene. In DNA form, the CDR3 reads TGTGCCAGCTCACTTCAGGTGCGGAACACTGAAGCTTTCTTT. Amino acids: CASSLQVRNTEAFF.